Sequencing of this T cell receptor beta chain was carried out in a study of T cell repertoires in cytomegalovirus infection. At the level of the study: The authors relied on CMV epitopes, both recently identified HLA-C-restricted and well-studied HLA-B-restricted. Signatures in public TCR beta sequences pointed to both CMV infection and matching HLA type. Study-level findings and limits: Dominating the ex vivo response were HLA-C-restricted CMV-specific TCR beta clonotypes. Carriage of CMV together with the relevant HLA was identifiable through cumulative public TCR beta family frequency.

Worth noting for this clonotype: Its antigen is not known.

MiXCR was run by TCRdb on the reads, yielding one entry per CDR3 protein. The sample carries 550,000 to 700,000 distinct CDR3 sequences, approximately 40% recorded once. The sequenced sample was cultured PBMCs, obtained from culture after CMV antigen stimulation. This sequence was found in a human donor in good health (CMV status not recorded). Some clones in this sample may be carry-over from other donors' samples.

DNA of the CDR3: TGCAGCGTTGTTGGGACAGGGGTCCACGAGCAGTACTTC. Amino acids: CSVVGTGVHEQYF. This chain uses TRBV29-1 with TRBJ2-7; 10 bases line up with TRBD1. Germline CDR1 SQVTM, CDR2 ANQGSEA. This CDR3 has 13 amino acids. Germline trimming cut 4 bases from V and 5 bases from J; bases unmatched to any gene: 5.